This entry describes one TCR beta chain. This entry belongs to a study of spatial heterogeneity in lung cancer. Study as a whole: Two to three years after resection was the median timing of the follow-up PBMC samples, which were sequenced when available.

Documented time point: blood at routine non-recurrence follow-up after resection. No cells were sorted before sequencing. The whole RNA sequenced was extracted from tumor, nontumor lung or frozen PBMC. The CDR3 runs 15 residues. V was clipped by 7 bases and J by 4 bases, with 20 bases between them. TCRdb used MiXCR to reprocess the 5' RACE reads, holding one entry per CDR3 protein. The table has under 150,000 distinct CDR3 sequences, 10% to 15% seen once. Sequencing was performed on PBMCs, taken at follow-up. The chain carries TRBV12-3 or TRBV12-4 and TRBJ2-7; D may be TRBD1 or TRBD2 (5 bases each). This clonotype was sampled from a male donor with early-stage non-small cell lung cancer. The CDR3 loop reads CASTLSSGRGYEQYF. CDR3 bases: TGTGCCAGCACACTAAGCTCAGGGAGAGGATACGAGCAGTACTTC.